This T cell receptor (beta chain) was captured in a study of blood T cell repertoires in COVID-19 (TCRdb year 2020). For the study in its entirety: Collaborator samples came from the United States, Italy and Spain and covered acute and convalescent phases of COVID-19. HLA class I and class II types, where available, came from metadata supplied by the sample provider rather than from assay-based typing. The dataset comprised deeply sampled blood TCRbeta repertoires from subjects exposed to, actively infected with, or recovered from COVID-19. The material from the prospective study consisted of cDNA or gDNA derived from T cells, B-cell-depleted T cells, or PBMCs. A de-identified subject ID, COVID-19 status, age in years and sex were almost always included in the sample metadata. The repertoires were released in a freely available public database meant as a resource for research on the immune response to SARS-CoV-2. Samples were obtained from the ongoing ImmuneRACE study (first 160 participants) and from over 1,000 subjects provided by 6 global collaborators.

The paper as a whole reports these results and caveats: The quantity of clinical and demographic metadata differed by source and by participant and was supplied without curation.

TCRbeta CDR3 regions were amplified from genomic DNA by means of the immunoSEQ Assay, a bias-controlled multiplex PCR. On the authors' methods: Within the assay, amplification of reference gene primers was used to estimate how many nucleated cells each sample contained. Sequence reads were collapsed and filtered to measure the absolute abundance of every unique TCRbeta CDR3 rearrangement. For each sample, productive Simpson clonality was calculated as the square root of Simpson's diversity index over productive rearrangements. What TCRdb holds here is the immuneACCESS table cut down to in-frame rearrangements. Part of the clones is not present; checked against another copy, under half of the missing clones reflect an unresolved V gene, and the others are unexplained. The DNA gave D and trimming, while V, J and clone size come from that table. For this sample there are 390,000 or so clones; around 89% appear just once. The ten largest clones represent around 3% of the sample.

About this clone itself: Its antigen is unknown. Base-call qualities are not available, and no considerably larger clone is one nucleotide away.

One collaborating source in Seattle enrolled patients while the patients were actively infected and followed the patients over time throughout the course of disease. Each collaborating institution followed its own protocols to collect whole blood in K2EDTA tubes. For TCRbeta analysis, collaborator samples were shipped as frozen whole blood, as isolated PBMCs, or as DNA extracted from either sample type. The germline V gene (reference sequence) gives CDR1 as LNHDA and CDR2 as SQIVND. Trimming removed 3 bases from V and 6 bases from J, leaving 12 bases between the germline ends. From the cysteine through the phenylalanine, the CDR3 covers 14 amino acids. The sequence is cut down to CDR3 DNA, 42 bases in frame from base 1.

Material: peripheral blood. The chain links TRBV19 with TRBJ1-5; TRBD1 could be the D gene, as 5 bases match. The TCR originated in a woman aged 30 to 39 with COVID-19, enrolled during active disease. CDR3 region: CASSIGQGGQPQHF. The DNA sequence is TGTGCCAGTAGTATCGGGCAGGGTGGTCAGCCCCAGCATTTT.